The clone carrying this T cell receptor beta chain was detected once. The antigen is undetermined. The repertoire was sequenced with immunoSEQ multiplex PCR; TCRdb's copy has only in-frame clones and lacks some. The repertoire has about 180,000 clones, around 90% of them found once; the top ten carry around 2.6%. The source of the sample is a study of T cell responses to AZD1222 COVID-19 vaccine. Study observations and caveats: Only a handful of people who got AZD1222 tested seropositive at baseline. Mostly white British, mostly female donors; authors suggested clonal diversity may be underestimated. Spike-specific TCR depth and breadth grew after two AZD1222 doses.

There are 15 residues in the CDR3. Trimming removed 0 bases from V and 10 bases from J, with 13 bases in between. The germline gives CDR1 SGHAT, CDR2 FQNNGV. The J gene is TRBJ1-6, the V gene TRBV11-2; D is unclear. The clonotype originates from an adult in good health. The specimen was peripheral blood, collected on day 0 of AZD1222 vaccination. The CDR3 region has the DNA TGTGCCAGCAGCTTAGATCGGGCCGGCGGCTCACCCCTCCACTTT. This sequence encodes CASSLDRAGGSPLHF.